Sequencing of this TCR beta chain was carried out in a study of blood T cell repertoires in COVID-19. V was trimmed by 0 bases and J by 1 base, leaving 6 bases between them. CDR1 and CDR2 from the germline V gene are LGHNA and YSLEER. The CDR3 consists of 14 residues. Repertoires were generated with immunoSEQ multiplex PCR, while TCRdb's copy carries only in-frame clones and drops some. The sample consists of roughly 100,000 clones, approximately 88% of them appearing once. This TCR was sampled from a man in his 60s with acute or convalescent COVID-19. This chain links TRBV4-3 with TRBJ1-2; D is unclear. The sample comprised peripheral blood. The CDR3 sequence: CASSQEQNNYGYTF. The CDR3 DNA follows: TGCGCCAGCAGCCAAGAACAGAATAACTATGGCTACACCTTC.